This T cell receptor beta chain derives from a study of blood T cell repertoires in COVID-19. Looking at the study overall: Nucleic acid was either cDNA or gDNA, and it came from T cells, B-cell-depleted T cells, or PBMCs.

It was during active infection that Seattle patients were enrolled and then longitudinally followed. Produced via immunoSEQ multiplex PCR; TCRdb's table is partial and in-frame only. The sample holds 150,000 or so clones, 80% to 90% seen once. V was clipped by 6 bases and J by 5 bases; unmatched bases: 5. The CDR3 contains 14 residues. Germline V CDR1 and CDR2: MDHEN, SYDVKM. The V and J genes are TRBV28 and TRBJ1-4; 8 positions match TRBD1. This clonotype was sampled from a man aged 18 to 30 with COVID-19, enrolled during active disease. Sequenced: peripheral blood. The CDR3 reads CASSLDRANEKLFF. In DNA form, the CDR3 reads TGTGCCAGCAGCCTGGACAGGGCCAATGAAAAACTGTTTTTT. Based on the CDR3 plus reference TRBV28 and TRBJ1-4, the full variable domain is DVKVTQSSRYLVKRTGEKVFLECVQDMDHENMFWYRQDPGLGLRLIYFSYDVKMKEKGDIPEGYSVSREKKERFSLILESASTNQTSMYLCASSLDRANEKLFFGSGTQLSVL.